This T cell receptor (beta chain) is drawn from a study of human T cells and chemical hapten exposure. TCRdb re-called the RACE reads through MiXCR, storing one row per CDR3 protein. The table lists some 64,000 distinct CDR3 sequences, about 11% of them singletons, with more than 2% in the top ten. CDR3 length: 15 amino acids. The junction had 10 bases not matched to a gene; V was cut back by 4 bases and J by 4 bases. From germline, CDR1 is SQVTM and CDR2 ANQGSEA. Regarding time point: patch test 3, about 24 weeks after DPC sensitization. The treatment: therapeutic diphenylcyclopropenone sensitization with weekly scalp DPC.

V and J are TRBV29-1 and TRBJ2-3; 8 bases map to TRBD2. The specimen comprised whole blood, sampled in connection with sensitization to the hapten diphenylcyclopropenone (DPC). This clonotype was sampled from a woman in her 30s with alopecia areata. Some clones in this sample may be carry-over from other donors' samples. The CDR3 protein is CSVAPREGRADTQYF. As DNA, the CDR3 is TGCAGCGTTGCCCCCCGGGAGGGGAGGGCAGATACGCAGTATTTT.